Listed here is a single T cell receptor (beta chain). As yet, its antigen is unknown. This record belongs to a study of T cell responses to AZD1222 COVID-19 vaccine. At the level of the study: Second-dose intervals of approximately 4 or approximately 12 weeks were pooled.

Only in-frame clones appear in the TCRdb table, and some are missing; sequencing was by immunoSEQ multiplex PCR. The sample lists 100,000 to 150,000 clones, under 90% seen once, with around 4.5% in the top ten. The V gene lost 5 bases and the J gene lost 0 bases, with 13 bases spanning the gap. CDR1 is SGHAT, CDR2 FQNNGV, per germline. The CDR3 extends over 16 amino acids. General study points: Repertoire sampling occurred only after the peak T cell response. Females made up more of the donors, who were largely white British, and clonal diversity may have come out too low. Regions 160-218 and 743-854 dominated among vaccine-associated CD4 TCRs spanning spike.

Source: peripheral blood, taken on day 0 of AZD1222 vaccination. V gene TRBV11-2 combines with J gene TRBJ2-2, with D possibly matching TRBD1 (5 bases). The clonotype originates from an adult in good health. In DNA, the CDR3 is TGTGCCAGCAGCACCCACGGACATTCGAACACCGGGGAGCTGTTTTTT. It translates to CASSTHGHSNTGELFF.